This TCR beta chain was documented in a study of blood T cell repertoires in COVID-19. Study in general: Sources were T cells, B-cell-depleted T cells, or PBMCs; the material itself was cDNA or gDNA.

To note about this clone: A read error may account for a junction end that differs from germline.

Methods used by the authors: Amplified reference gene primers provided the basis for estimating nucleated cell counts. The protocol was immunoSEQ multiplex PCR, while the TCRdb copy is restricted to in-frame clones and leaves out a portion. The V and J calls and clone size were taken over from that table, and D and trimming were inferred from the DNA. The sample has a few hundred thousand clones, 80% to 90% seen once. From germline, CDR1 is SSHAT and CDR2 FNYEAQ (reference sequence). The CDR3 sequence is 18 residues long. Participants, roughly 18 to 90 years old, spanned about 26 US areas. Two consecutive negative NP/OP PCR tests, clearance, or resolved symptoms defined Cohort 3 recovery.

The receptor comes from a man aged 30 to 45 who had recovered from COVID-19. Sequenced material: PBMCs or T cells enriched from blood (not recorded which). The rearrangement uses TRBV7-7 and TRBJ1-5; 9 positions agree with TRBD1. CDR3 nucleotides: TGTGCTAGCAGCTTAAAAACTTCCGGGACAGGGAAGCGTCAGCCCCAGCATTTT. It codes for CASSLKTSGTGKRQPQHF.